This record concerns one T cell receptor (beta chain) sequence. Its matching antigen is unknown. Assembly of TCR beta libraries relied on iRepertoire HTBI primers together with Arm-PCR of CDR3 regions. TCRdb analysed the multiplex PCR reads with MiXCR anew, one entry per CDR3 protein. This repertoire shows 400,000 to 500,000 distinct CDR3 sequences, 11% to 15% found once; its top ten account for 17%. These data are taken from a study of regulatory T cells in long-lasting Graves disease. Study results and limitations: There was favoring of TRBV28, TRBJ1-2 and TRBJ2-5 in persistent disease.

V lost 5 bases and J lost 3, with 13 bases in between. Germline V lookup: CDR1 SQVTM, CDR2 ANQGSEA. The CDR3 consists of 13 residues. Time point noted: newly diagnosed GD, antithyroid drugs for less than 3 months. Following extraction of RNA from PBMCs, that RNA was used to make the TCR library. The sample was also reused in another study, on T cells in Graves' hyperthyroidism and ophthalmopathy. That paper notes: Prediction of ophthalmopathy progression came a median approximately 6.6 months pre-onset.

The specimen comprised peripheral blood mononuclear cells (PBMCs), sampled at new diagnosis, from a patient treated with antithyroid drugs. The sequence was collected from a woman aged 45 to 65 with Graves disease. The chain couples TRBV29-1 to TRBJ1-2; D possibly corresponds to TRBD1 (6 bases). The CDR3 DNA reads TGCAGCGTTAGGCAGGGGCCAGACTATGGCTACACCTTC. Translating it yields CSVRQGPDYGYTF.